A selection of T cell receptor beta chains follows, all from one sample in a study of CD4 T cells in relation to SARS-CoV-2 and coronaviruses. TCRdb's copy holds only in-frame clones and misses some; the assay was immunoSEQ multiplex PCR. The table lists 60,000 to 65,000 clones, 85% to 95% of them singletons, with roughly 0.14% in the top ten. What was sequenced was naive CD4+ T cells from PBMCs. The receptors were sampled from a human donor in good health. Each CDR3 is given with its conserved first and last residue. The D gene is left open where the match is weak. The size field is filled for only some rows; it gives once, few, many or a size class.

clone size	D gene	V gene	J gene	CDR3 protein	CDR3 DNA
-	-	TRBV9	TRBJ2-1	CASSVATYNEQFF	TGTGCCAGCAGCGTAGCTACATACAATGAGCAGTTCTTC
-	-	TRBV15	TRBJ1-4	CATSSTQGFEKLFF	TGTGCCACCAGCAGCACCCAGGGTTTCGAAAAACTGTTTTTT
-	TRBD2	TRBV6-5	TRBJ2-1	CASRRLTSGYNEQFF	TGTGCCAGCAGACGTTTGACTAGCGGTTACAATGAGCAGTTCTTC
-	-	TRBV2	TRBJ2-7	CASSDRARGNEQYF	TGTGCCAGCAGTGACAGGGCTCGTGGGAACGAGCAGTACTTC
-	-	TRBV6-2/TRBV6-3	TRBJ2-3	CASSPWGRGADTQYF	TGTGCCAGCAGTCCGTGGGGAAGAGGGGCAGATACGCAGTATTTT
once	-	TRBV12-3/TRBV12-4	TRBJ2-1	CASSFFPNEQFF	TGTGCCAGCAGTTTCTTCCCCAATGAGCAGTTCTTC
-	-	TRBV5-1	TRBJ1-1	CASSYQGYTEAFF	TGCGCCAGCAGCTACCAGGGGTACACTGAAGCTTTCTTT
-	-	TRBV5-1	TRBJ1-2	CASSLAPDNYGYTF	TGCGCCAGCAGCTTGGCTCCGGATAACTATGGCTACACCTTC
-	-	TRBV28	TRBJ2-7	CASSRPTGNTYEQYF	TGTGCCAGCAGTCGGCCCACAGGGAATACCTACGAGCAGTACTTC
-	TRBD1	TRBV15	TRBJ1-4	CATSKALTGVRATNEKLFF	TGTGCCACCAGCAAGGCCCTGACAGGGGTTCGGGCAACTAATGAAAAACTGTTTTTT
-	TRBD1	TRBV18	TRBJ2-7	CASSPDRGRIVHEQYF	TGTGCCAGCTCACCAGATAGGGGGCGTATCGTCCACGAGCAGTACTTC
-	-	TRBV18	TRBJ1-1	CASSGTVNTEAFF	TGTGCCAGCTCAGGGACGGTGAACACTGAAGCTTTCTTT
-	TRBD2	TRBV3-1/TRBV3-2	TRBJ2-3	CASSLTGGTKTDTQYF	TGTGCCAGCAGCCTCACGGGAGGGACTAAGACAGATACGCAGTATTTT
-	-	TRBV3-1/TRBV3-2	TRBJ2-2	CASSPQTLPNTGELFF	TGTGCCAGCAGCCCCCAGACACTTCCGAACACCGGGGAGCTGTTTTTT
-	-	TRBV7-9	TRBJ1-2	CATEGGARYGYTF	TGTGCCACTGAGGGGGGGGCTCGCTATGGCTACACCTTC
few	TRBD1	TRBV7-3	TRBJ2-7	CASSPTGGSYEQYF	TGTGCCAGCAGCCCGACAGGGGGCTCCTACGAGCAGTACTTC
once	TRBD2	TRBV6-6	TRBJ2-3	CASSRLATQPATDTQYF	TGTGCCAGCAGTCGACTAGCGACCCAACCAGCCACAGATACGCAGTATTTT
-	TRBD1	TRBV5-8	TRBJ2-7	CASSFFSGGSGYEQYF	TGTGCCAGCAGCTTCTTCTCAGGGGGTTCGGGCTACGAGCAGTACTTC
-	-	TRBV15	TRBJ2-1	CATSRDRTPEQFF	TGTGCCACCAGCAGAGATCGCACGCCTGAGCAGTTCTTC
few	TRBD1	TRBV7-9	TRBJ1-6	CASSLTGNNSPLHF	TGTGCCAGCAGCCTGACAGGGAATAATTCACCCCTCCACTTT
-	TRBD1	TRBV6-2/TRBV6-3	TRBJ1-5	CASSRIGTDSNQPQHF	TGTGCCAGCAGCCGAATCGGGACAGATAGCAATCAGCCCCAGCATTTT
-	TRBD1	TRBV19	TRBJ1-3	CATTQGAPAPGNTIYF	TGTGCCACCACTCAGGGGGCTCCCGCTCCTGGAAACACCATATATTTT
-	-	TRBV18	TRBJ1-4	CASSPGGAANEKLFF	TGTGCCAGCTCACCAGGCGGGGCGGCTAATGAAAAACTGTTTTTT
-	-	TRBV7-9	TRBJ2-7	CASSLGGPSEQYF	TGTGCCAGCAGCTTAGGGGGCCCCTCCGAGCAGTACTTC
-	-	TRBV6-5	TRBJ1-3	CASRVGDSSGNTIYF	TGTGCCAGCAGAGTCGGAGATAGCTCTGGAAACACCATATATTTT
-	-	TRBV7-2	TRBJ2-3	CASSQTDVSDTQYF	TGTGCCAGCAGCCAAACGGACGTCTCCGATACGCAGTATTTT
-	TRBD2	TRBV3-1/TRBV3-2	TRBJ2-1	CASSQGLAGVDEQFF	TGTGCCAGCAGCCAGGGACTAGCGGGAGTCGATGAGCAGTTCTTC
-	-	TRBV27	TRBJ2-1	CASSLSASVYNEQFF	TGTGCCAGCAGTTTATCGGCTAGCGTCTACAATGAGCAGTTCTTC
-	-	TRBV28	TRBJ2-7	CASTIARYGPSTYEQYF	TGTGCCAGCACCATTGCCAGGTACGGGCCTTCCACCTACGAGCAGTACTTC
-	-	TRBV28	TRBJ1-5	CASSFRLRDSNQPQHF	TGTGCCAGCAGTTTTCGCCTGAGGGATTCCAATCAGCCCCAGCATTTT
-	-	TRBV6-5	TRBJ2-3	CASSLSPSTDTQYF	TGTGCCAGCAGTCTAAGCCCTAGCACAGATACGCAGTATTTT
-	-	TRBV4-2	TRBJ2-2	CASSRTRLATNTGELFF	TGTGCCAGCAGCCGCACCAGGCTAGCGACGAACACCGGGGAGCTGTTTTTT
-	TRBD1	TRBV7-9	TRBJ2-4	CASSFAAGGKDIQYF	TGTGCCAGCAGCTTCGCGGCAGGGGGCAAAGACATTCAGTACTTC
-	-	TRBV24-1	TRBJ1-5	CATSSGGGYNQPQHF	TGTGCCACCAGTTCCGGGGGGGGGTACAATCAGCCCCAGCATTTT
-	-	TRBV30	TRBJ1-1	CAWRIRGRVTEAFF	TGTGCCTGGAGAATCCGGGGGCGAGTCACTGAAGCTTTCTTT
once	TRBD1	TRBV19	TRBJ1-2	CASSSDRGRVYGYTF	TGTGCCAGTAGTTCGGACAGGGGGCGCGTCTATGGCTACACCTTC
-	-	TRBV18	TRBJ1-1	CASSPEHQNTEAFF	TGTGCCAGCTCACCCGAACACCAGAACACTGAAGCTTTCTTT
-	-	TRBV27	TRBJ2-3	CASRGAELSARDTQYF	TGTGCCAGCAGAGGAGCGGAGCTGAGTGCGAGAGATACGCAGTATTTT
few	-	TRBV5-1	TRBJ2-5	CASSLEGGGETQYF	TGCGCCAGCAGCTTGGAGGGTGGGGGAGAGACCCAGTACTTC
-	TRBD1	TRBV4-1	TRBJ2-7	CASSRGSTGALEQYF	TGCGCCAGCAGCCGAGGATCGACAGGGGCCCTCGAGCAGTACTTC
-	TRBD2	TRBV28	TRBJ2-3	CASSLGSFGLAGTRRTDTQYF	TGTGCCAGCAGTTTAGGAAGTTTCGGTCTAGCGGGTACGAGGCGCACAGATACGCAGTATTTT
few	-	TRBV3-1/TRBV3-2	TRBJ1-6	CASSQERPSPLHF	TGTGCCAGCAGCCAAGAAAGGCCTTCACCCCTCCACTTT
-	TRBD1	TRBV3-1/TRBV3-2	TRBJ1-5	CASSRQGDQPQHF	TGTGCCAGCAGCCGGCAGGGGGACCAGCCCCAGCATTTT
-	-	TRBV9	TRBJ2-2	CASSPQDFTGELFF	TGTGCCAGCAGCCCCCAGGACTTCACCGGGGAGCTGTTTTTT
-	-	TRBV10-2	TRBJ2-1	CASALGRLAGRDNYEQFF	TGCGCCAGCGCCCTAGGTAGACTCGCAGGGCGGGATAATTATGAGCAGTTCTTC
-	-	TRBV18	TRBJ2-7	CASSPSDYEQYF	TGTGCCAGCTCGCCTTCTGACTACGAGCAGTACTTC